A selection of T cell receptor beta chains follows, all from one sample in a study of cytomegalovirus exposure and HLA in healthy donors. Data came from immunoSEQ multiplex PCR; TCRdb stores just in-frame clones and leaves some out. This table has about 100,000 clones, over 65% appearing once. Sequenced material: PBMCs. These receptor sequences come from a woman aged 35 to 49 in good health and CMV-seropositive. The CDR3 runs from the conserved cysteine through the conserved F or W. D genes are given only for firm matches. The listing skips clone size in some rows; elsewhere it reads once, few, many or a size class.

V gene	J gene	clone size	D gene	CDR3 protein	CDR3 DNA
TRBV10-3	TRBJ1-2	-	TRBD1	CAITHDRGYNGYTF	TGTGCCATCACACACGACAGGGGGTATAATGGCTACACCTTC
TRBV6-5	TRBJ1-2	-	-	CASRGGRGDGYTF	TGTGCCAGCAGGGGGGGGCGCGGCGATGGCTACACCTTC
TRBV4-2	TRBJ1-2	-	-	CASSQDPPANYGYTF	TGTGCCAGCAGCCAAGATCCCCCAGCGAACTATGGCTACACCTTC
TRBV4-3	TRBJ1-2	-	-	CASSLGGDDYGYTF	TGCGCCAGCAGCTTGGGAGGTGATGACTATGGCTACACCTTC
TRBV6-5	TRBJ1-1	-	TRBD1	CASRAAGGYTEAFF	TGTGCCAGCAGGGCGGCAGGGGGTTACACTGAAGCTTTCTTT
TRBV10-3	TRBJ2-4	-	TRBD1	CAISESGQGSHIQYF	TGTGCCATCAGTGAGTCTGGACAGGGTAGTCACATTCAGTACTTC
TRBV19	TRBJ2-7	-	TRBD1	CASSIALRGLNEQYF	TGTGCCAGTAGTATAGCTCTAAGGGGGCTCAACGAGCAGTACTTC
TRBV5-6	TRBJ2-7	-	TRBD1	CASSFTGVRDEQYF	TGTGCCAGCAGCTTTACAGGGGTTCGGGACGAGCAGTACTTC
TRBV11-2	TRBJ2-7	-	-	CASSLEGPYYEQYF	TGTGCCAGCAGCTTAGAGGGGCCCTATTACGAGCAGTACTTC
TRBV5-4	TRBJ2-3	-	-	CASSLAADTQYF	TGTGCCAGCAGCTTGGCAGCAGATACGCAGTATTTT
TRBV10-3	TRBJ2-2	few	TRBD1	CAISGAPGTGNFLDTGELFF	TGTGCTATCAGTGGGGCTCCCGGGACAGGGAATTTTTTGGACACCGGGGAGCTGTTTTTT
TRBV6-8	TRBJ2-1	-	-	CAPLGKCEQFF	TGTGCCCCACTGGGCAAATGTGAGCAGTTCTTC
TRBV6-1	TRBJ1-4	few	-	CASSEGAAENEKLFF	TGTGCCAGCAGTGAAGGAGCGGCGGAGAATGAAAAACTGTTTTTT
TRBV15	TRBJ2-7	-	-	CATSRDRGEQYF	TGTGCCACCAGCAGAGACCGAGGCGAGCAGTACTTC
TRBV7-2	TRBJ2-2	few	-	CASSLVYYTGELFF	TGTGCCAGCAGCTTAGTTTATTACACCGGGGAGCTGTTTTTT
TRBV11-2	TRBJ2-1	-	TRBD2	CASSLEGSGDNEQFF	TGTGCCAGCAGCTTAGAAGGTAGCGGGGACAATGAGCAGTTCTTC
TRBV7-6	TRBJ1-1	-	-	CASSRALNTEAFF	TGTGCCAGCAGCCGCGCGTTGAACACTGAAGCTTTCTTT
TRBV5-5	TRBJ2-7	once	TRBD1	CASSLTLRPGTGSLEQYF	TGTGCCAGCAGCTTGACATTGAGGCCCGGGACAGGGAGTCTCGAGCAGTACTTC
TRBV5-4	TRBJ2-7	few	-	CASSFGAARSYEQYF	TGTGCCAGCAGCTTCGGAGCGGCGCGCTCCTACGAGCAGTACTTC
TRBV28	TRBJ2-7	-	TRBD2	CASSSSGTSGGEQYF	TGTGCCAGCAGTTCCTCCGGGACTAGCGGGGGGGAGCAGTACTTC
TRBV18	TRBJ1-1	-	-	CASSPRFENTEAFF	TGTGCCAGCTCACCCCGGTTCGAGAACACTGAAGCTTTCTTT
TRBV5-1	TRBJ2-1	-	TRBD1	CASRFAGTAAYNEQFF	TGCGCCAGCCGTTTCGCCGGGACAGCCGCCTACAATGAGCAGTTCTTC
TRBV5-1	TRBJ2-2	-	-	CASSLRQVIYTGELFF	TGCGCCAGCAGCTTACGCCAGGTTATTTACACCGGGGAGCTGTTTTTT
TRBV18	TRBJ2-2	-	-	CASSPTGSGELFF	TGTGCCAGCTCACCAACAGGGTCCGGGGAGCTGTTTTTT
TRBV2	TRBJ1-2	-	TRBD1	CASSPSGQGFYGYTF	TGTGCCAGCAGCCCCTCGGGACAGGGATTCTATGGCTACACCTTC